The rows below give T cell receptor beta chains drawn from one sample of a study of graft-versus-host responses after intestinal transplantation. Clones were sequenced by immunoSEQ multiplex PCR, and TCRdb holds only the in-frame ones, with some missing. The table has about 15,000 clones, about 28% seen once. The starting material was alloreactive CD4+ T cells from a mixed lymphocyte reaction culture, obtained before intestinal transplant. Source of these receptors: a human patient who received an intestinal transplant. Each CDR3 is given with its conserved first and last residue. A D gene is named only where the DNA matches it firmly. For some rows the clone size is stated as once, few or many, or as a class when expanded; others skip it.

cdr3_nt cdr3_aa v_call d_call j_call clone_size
TGTGCCAGCAGCTTGGTCCCAGGGAAGACCGGGGAGCTGTTTTTT CASSLVPGKTGELFF TRBV5-6 NA TRBJ2-2 few
TGTGCCAGCCGGGCCGGGACAGGCGGAAACACCATATATTTT CASRAGTGGNTIYF TRBV2 TRBD1 TRBJ1-3 few
TGTGCCAGTAGTCCGACAGGAACCGTGGAGACCCAGTACTTC CASSPTGTVETQYF TRBV19 NA TRBJ2-5 NA
TGCGCCAGCAGCTTGGATGGGAGCGGGAGGGCGGGCACAGATACGCAGTATTTT CASSLDGSGRAGTDTQYF TRBV5-1 TRBD2 TRBJ2-3 few
TGTGCCAGCAGTTACGGCACGAGCGGGGAGCTGTTTTTT CASSYGTSGELFF TRBV6-9 NA TRBJ2-2 NA
TGTGCCAGCAGTTCCTTGGTAGAGGGGGGGGTCGAGCAGTACTTC CASSSLVEGGVEQYF TRBV2 NA TRBJ2-7 NA
TGTGCCAGCAGCTCCGGGGCTTTTTGGGGAGCTTTCTTT CASSSGAFWGAFF TRBV5-5 NA TRBJ1-1 few
TGTGCCAGCAGCCTTTGGCGTGCTAGCACAGATACGCAGTATTTT CASSLWRASTDTQYF TRBV28 NA TRBJ2-3 NA
TGTGCCAGCAGTGAAGAAGGGGGCCATGGCTACACCTTC CASSEEGGHGYTF TRBV6-1 TRBD1 TRBJ1-2 NA
TGTGCCTGGAGTGTACGCGGGACGAGCTGGACCGGGGAGCTGTTTTTT CAWSVRGTSWTGELFF TRBV30 NA TRBJ2-2 NA
TGTGCCAGCAGCCCGGGACAGACCTATGGCTACACCTTC CASSPGQTYGYTF TRBV5-1 TRBD1 TRBJ1-2 NA
TGTGCCAGCACCTCCCCGGGCCCGGGGGGGACCCAGTACTTC CASTSPGPGGTQYF TRBV28 TRBD2 TRBJ2-5 NA
TGTGCCAGCAGCCCGACAGGGGGGAGCTCCTACGAGCAGTACTTC CASSPTGGSSYEQYF TRBV7-2 TRBD1 TRBJ2-7 NA
TGTGCCAGCAGCCGAATTCGCGGTGAGCAGTTCTTC CASSRIRGEQFF TRBV7-3 NA TRBJ2-1 NA
TGCGCCAGCAGCTTGGGGGGGACGGGCAATCAGCCCCAGCATTTT CASSLGGTGNQPQHF TRBV5-1 NA TRBJ1-5 NA
TGTGCCAGCAGCCAGTCGGGACAGTCCTATGGCTACACCTTC CASSQSGQSYGYTF TRBV7-9 TRBD1 TRBJ1-2 medium-sized
TGTGCCAGCAGCCTAATACGGCCGGGAGGGGCTGGTGAGCAGTTCTTC CASSLIRPGGAGEQFF TRBV4-2 TRBD2 TRBJ2-1 NA
TGTGCCAGCAGTCCTAGCGGGAGGGCCCGGGAGCAGTACTTC CASSPSGRAREQYF TRBV6-1 TRBD2 TRBJ2-7 few
TGTGCCAGCAGCTTAGGACAGCTCTTCGAGCAGTACTTC CASSLGQLFEQYF TRBV5-6 NA TRBJ2-7 few
TGTGCCAGCAGCTTGTGGGTATCGGGCTACACCTTC CASSLWVSGYTF TRBV5-8 NA TRBJ1-2 NA
TGTGCCAGCAGCCAACGCGCACTAGCGGGCGTGGCAGATACGCAGTATTTT CASSQRALAGVADTQYF TRBV4-2 TRBD2 TRBJ2-3 few
TGTGCCAGCAGAGGGGGACAGGGGGTTACCGGGGAGCTGTTTTTT CASRGGQGVTGELFF TRBV28 TRBD1 TRBJ2-2 few
TGTGCCAGCAGTTCCCAAGGGAGGGCTGCTTTCTTT CASSSQGRAAFF TRBV28 NA TRBJ1-1 few
TGTGCCAGCAGTTACCCCAGGGGAACGAACACCGGGGAGCTGTTTTTT CASSYPRGTNTGELFF TRBV6-5 NA TRBJ2-2 NA
TGTGCCAGCAGCTTATCCGGGGCTGGCTCCTACGAGCAGTACTTC CASSLSGAGSYEQYF TRBV7-2 NA TRBJ2-7 NA
TGTGCCAGCAGCCCCGGGACTAGCGGGAGAGGTCGGGAGACCCAGTACTTC CASSPGTSGRGRETQYF TRBV4-2 TRBD2 TRBJ2-5 NA
TGTGCCAGCAGCTTAGGTGGGACTGGCTCCTACGAGCAGTACTTC CASSLGGTGSYEQYF TRBV7-8 NA TRBJ2-7 few
TGTGCCAGCAGTTTATTTCCGGCAGCGAACACTGAAGCTTTCTTT CASSLFPAANTEAFF TRBV28 NA TRBJ1-1 NA
TGTGCCAGCAGTTATAGCGGGAGCTACGAGCAGTACTTC CASSYSGSYEQYF TRBV6-1 TRBD2 TRBJ2-7 NA
TGTGCCAGCAGCTCTATGGGGGCCTCTGAAGCTTTCTTT CASSSMGASEAFF TRBV7-9 NA TRBJ1-1 NA
TGTGCCAGCACTCGAGACCGCTCCTACAATGAGCAGTTCTTC CASTRDRSYNEQFF TRBV6-1 NA TRBJ2-1 NA
TGTGCCAGCAGCCAAGTTTTGTCTAGCGGGAGGGCAGATACGCAGTATTTT CASSQVLSSGRADTQYF TRBV4-2 TRBD2 TRBJ2-3 NA
TGCGCCAGCAGCTTCCAGGGGGCGTCCTACAATGAGCAGTTCTTC CASSFQGASYNEQFF TRBV5-1 TRBD1 TRBJ2-1 few
TGTGCCAGCAGCTCGACTAGAAGTACGCAGTATTTT CASSSTRSTQYF TRBV5-3 NA TRBJ2-3 NA
TGTGCCAGTAGTATGAACAGGGGCCGGAGGAATTCACCCCTCCACTTT CASSMNRGRRNSPLHF TRBV19 TRBD1 TRBJ1-6 NA
TGTGCCAGCAGCTTAGAGGTAGGCACCCGTGGGGAGCAGTACTTC CASSLEVGTRGEQYF TRBV7-1 NA TRBJ2-7 NA
TGTGCCAGCAGTTTTAGGACAAAGAGGACAGATACGCAGTATTTT CASSFRTKRTDTQYF TRBV6-9 NA TRBJ2-3 few
TGTGCCAGCAGATCCCGACAGGCCCATGAAAAACTGTTTTTT CASRSRQAHEKLFF TRBV28 NA TRBJ1-4 NA
TGTGCCAGCAGCTGGACAGGGAACCCCGCCTACGAGCAGTACTTC CASSWTGNPAYEQYF TRBV5-4 TRBD1 TRBJ2-7 NA
TGTGCCAGTAGTGGCGGGACAGGGGTCGTCTATGGCTACACCTTC CASSGGTGVVYGYTF TRBV19 TRBD1 TRBJ1-2 NA
TGTGCCAGCACGGGGGGATCCTTACCTTATAATTCACCCCTCCACTTT CASTGGSLPYNSPLHF TRBV28 NA TRBJ1-6 NA
TGTGCCAGCAGAGAACCGGGACAGGGAACAGATACGCAGTATTTT CASREPGQGTDTQYF TRBV28 TRBD1 TRBJ2-3 NA
TGCGCCAGCAGCCAAGATCCCCCCAGACGGCTAGATAAGAATGAGCAGTTCTTC CASSQDPPRRLDKNEQFF TRBV4-3 NA TRBJ2-1 medium-sized
TGCAGTGCTAGGAGATCTCAAACGCAGTATTTT CSARRSQTQYF TRBV20-1 NA TRBJ2-3 few
TGTGCCAGCAGCTTGAGGACTAGATCGACAGATACGCAGTATTTT CASSLRTRSTDTQYF TRBV4-2 TRBD2 TRBJ2-3 few
TGTGCCAGCAGCCGGGACAGGTTGAACACTGAAGCTTTCTTT CASSRDRLNTEAFF TRBV4-1 TRBD1 TRBJ1-1 NA
TGTGCCAGCAGCTTGGCCGGGGGGAGCAGGGGGAGCGAGCAGTACTTC CASSLAGGSRGSEQYF TRBV5-4 NA TRBJ2-7 NA
TGTGCCAGCAGCTTGGACTACCAAGAGACCCAGTACTTC CASSLDYQETQYF TRBV5-4 NA TRBJ2-5 few
TGTGCCAGCAGCTTAGTCGGGACAGGGGCCGTTAATGAAAAACTGTTTTTT CASSLVGTGAVNEKLFF TRBV7-6 TRBD1 TRBJ1-4 few
TGTGCCAGCAGTCCGGGAGGGAACTATGGCTACACCTTC CASSPGGNYGYTF TRBV28 NA TRBJ1-2 NA
TGTGCCAGCAGCCTAGAGACAGTCTACGAGCAGTACTTC CASSLETVYEQYF TRBV11-3 NA TRBJ2-7 NA
TGTGCCAGCAGTTTTTCCCCTAAAAACATTCAGTACTTC CASSFSPKNIQYF TRBV28 NA TRBJ2-4 few
TGTGCCAGCAGCGGGAGGGCCTTAGATACGCAGTATTTT CASSGRALDTQYF TRBV4-2 TRBD2 TRBJ2-3 once